This TCR beta chain was recovered during a study of regulatory T cells in long-lasting Graves disease. Overall study: It was over 5 years of antithyroid drugs, with positive TSH receptor antibodies, that meant persistent Graves' disease.

Regarding the study as a whole: The study examined only peripheral blood, not thyroid tissue. Persistent cases favored TRBV28, TRBJ1-2 and TRBJ2-5.

V shed 6 bases and J shed 2 bases, with 17 bases lying between them. The germline V gene has CDR1 MNHNS and CDR2 SASEGT. The CDR3 extends over 15 amino acids. Libraries of TCR beta came from iRepertoire HTBI primers plus Arm-PCR of CDR3 regions. TCRdb analysed the multiplex PCR reads with MiXCR anew, one entry per CDR3 protein. Among under 500,000 distinct CDR3 sequences listed, around 21% were seen once. The sample's time point: persistent/refractory GD, antithyroid drugs over 5 years with positive TRAb. RNA extracted from PBMCs served as the sequencing template. This clonotype was seen many times. The antigen is undetermined.

This receptor was obtained from a female donor with Graves disease. The sample here was peripheral blood mononuclear cells (PBMCs), taken when the disease was refractory, from a patient treated with antithyroid drugs. The chain combines TRBV6-1 with TRBJ2-7; a possible D gene is TRBD2 (5 bases). CDR3 in DNA: TGTGCCAGCAGGAAAAATGTCGGGGTTCCCTACGAGCAGTACTTC. As protein: CASRKNVGVPYEQYF.